This T cell receptor beta chain was captured in a study of cytomegalovirus exposure and HLA in healthy donors. CDR3 length equals 16 residues. The V end lost 0 bases, the J end lost 1 base, and 9 bases lay between the germline ends. Germline CDR1 and CDR2: MNHEY and SVGAGI. Clones were read by immunoSEQ multiplex PCR, and TCRdb kept only the in-frame ones, dropping some. The table includes 150,000 to 200,000 clones, around nine tenths detected once. Input material: PBMCs. This TCR derives from a man aged 18 to 29 in good health and CMV-seropositive. V usage is TRBV6-5 and J usage is TRBJ2-2; a weak D match, TRBD2 (6 bases). The CDR3 nucleotides read TGTGCCAGCAGTTACTCAGGGCGGGGGAACACCGGGGAGCTGTTTTTT. The encoded protein is CASSYSGRGNTGELFF.